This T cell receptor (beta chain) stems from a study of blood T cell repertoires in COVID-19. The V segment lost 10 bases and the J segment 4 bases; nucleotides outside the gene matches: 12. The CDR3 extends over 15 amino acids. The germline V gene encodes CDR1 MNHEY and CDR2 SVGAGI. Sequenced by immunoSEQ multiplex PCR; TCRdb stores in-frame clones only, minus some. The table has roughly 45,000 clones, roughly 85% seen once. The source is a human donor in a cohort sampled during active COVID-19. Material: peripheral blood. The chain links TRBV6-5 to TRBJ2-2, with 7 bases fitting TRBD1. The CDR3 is CATGVFGTATGELFF. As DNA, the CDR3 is TGTGCCACAGGAGTCTTCGGGACAGCCACCGGGGAGCTGTTTTTT.